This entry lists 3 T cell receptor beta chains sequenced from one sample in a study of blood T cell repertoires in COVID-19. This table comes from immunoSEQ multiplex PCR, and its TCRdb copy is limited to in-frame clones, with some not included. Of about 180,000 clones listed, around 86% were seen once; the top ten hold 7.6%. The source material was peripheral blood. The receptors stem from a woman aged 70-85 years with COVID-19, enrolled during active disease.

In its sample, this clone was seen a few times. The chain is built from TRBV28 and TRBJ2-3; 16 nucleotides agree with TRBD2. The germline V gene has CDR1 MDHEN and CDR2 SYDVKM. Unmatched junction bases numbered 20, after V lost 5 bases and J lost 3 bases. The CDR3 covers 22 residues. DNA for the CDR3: TGTGCCAGCAGTCCGGGACTAGCGGGAGGGCGACTCAGCTCCCGGGGGACAGATACGCAGTATTTT. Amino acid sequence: CASSPGLAGGRLSSRGTDTQYF.

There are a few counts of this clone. The CDR3 sequence is CASSLGRVTGELFF. CDR3 DNA: TGTGCCAGCAGCTTAGGGAGGGTGACCGGGGAGCTGTTTTTT. V and J are TRBV7-2 and TRBJ2-2, with D perhaps TRBD2 (6 bases). The CDR3 has 14 amino acids. Germline assignment: CDR1 SGHTA and CDR2 FQGNSA. V lost 1 base, J lost 5 bases, and 8 bases lay in between.

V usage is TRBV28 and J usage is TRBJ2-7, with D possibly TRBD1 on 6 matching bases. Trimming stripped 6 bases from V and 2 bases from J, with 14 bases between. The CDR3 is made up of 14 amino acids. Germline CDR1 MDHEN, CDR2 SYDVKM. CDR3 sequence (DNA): TGTGCCAGCAGAAGACAGGCGGTCACCTACGAGCAGTACTTC. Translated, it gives CASRRQAVTYEQYF.